The rows below give T cell receptor beta chains drawn from one sample of a study of OX40 agonist ivuxolimab in advanced cancers. Using immunoSEQ multiplex PCR, the repertoire was profiled, and TCRdb retains in-frame clones only, with some absent. Of some 45,000 clones in the sample, roughly 82% are singletons; the top ten hold about 2%. This specimen was CD4+ or CD8+ T cells sorted from blood, taken in a trial of the OX40 agonist ivuxolimab. The source is an adult with an advanced solid tumor such as melanoma, head and neck, liver or kidney cancer. Each CDR3 is given with its conserved first and last residue. The D gene is left open where the match is weak. Not every row has a clone size; where given, it reads once, few, many or a size class.

len,j_gene,v_gene,abundance,d_gene,CDR3nt,CDR3aa
14,TRBJ2-2,TRBV10-1,-,-,TGCGCCAGCAGCGGCGTGGGGAACACCGGGGAGCTGTTTTTT,CASSGVGNTGELFF
12,TRBJ1-2,TRBV29-1,-,-,TGCAGCGTGCAACCCAACAGGGATGGCTACACCTTC,CSVQPNRDGYTF
13,TRBJ1-5,TRBV7-3,-,-,TGTGCCAGCAGCCCCAGGGCTAATCAGCCCCAGCATTTT,CASSPRANQPQHF
12,TRBJ2-5,TRBV29-1,once,-,TGCAGCTCTCTTAGGGGCGCGGAGACCCAGTACTTC,CSSLRGAETQYF
11,TRBJ2-1,TRBV6-5,-,-,TGTGCCAGCAGTTGGAGTAATGAGCAGTTCTTC,CASSWSNEQFF
15,TRBJ1-2,TRBV11-2,-,-,TGTGCCAGCAGCCCCCGTCAGACGGAACACTATGGCTACACCTTC,CASSPRQTEHYGYTF
16,TRBJ1-4,TRBV7-9,-,-,TGTGCCAGCAGCCACACAGGGACCGCAACTAATGAAAAACTGTTTTTT,CASSHTGTATNEKLFF
18,TRBJ2-2,TRBV7-2,-,-,TGTGCCAGCAGCGTCGGTCTAGGGGCCGGTCAGCGCACCGGGGAGCTGTTTTTT,CASSVGLGAGQRTGELFF
15,TRBJ2-1,TRBV6-5,-,TRBD2,TGTGCCAGCAGGGGACTAGCCTCTGGGGAAAATGAGCAGTTCTTC,CASRGLASGENEQFF
11,TRBJ2-5,TRBV5-1,-,-,TGCGCCAGCAGCTTGGACCGGACCCAGTACTTC,CASSLDRTQYF
17,TRBJ2-7,TRBV18,-,TRBD1,TGTGCCAGCTCACCATTGGGGGCCGGGACAGGAGGCTACGAGCAGTACTTC,CASSPLGAGTGGYEQYF
14,TRBJ2-1,TRBV28,-,TRBD1,TGTGCCACACACCCCGGGACAGAGCCCAATGAGCAGTTCTTC,CATHPGTEPNEQFF
14,TRBJ2-5,TRBV25-1,-,-,TGTGCCAGCAGTGAATCGGGACCTAGGGAGACCCAGTACTTC,CASSESGPRETQYF
16,TRBJ2-1,TRBV7-3,once,-,TGTGCCAGCAGCTTAGTTGGGCTAGGGGGTTACAATGAGCAGTTCTTC,CASSLVGLGGYNEQFF
12,TRBJ2-3,TRBV29-1,-,TRBD1,TGCAGCGTTCGGGACAGTTCAGATACGCAGTATTTT,CSVRDSSDTQYF
12,TRBJ2-3,TRBV10-3,-,-,TGTGCCACCCGACAGGGCACAGATACGCAGTATTTT,CATRQGTDTQYF
12,TRBJ2-3,TRBV7-9,-,TRBD2,TGTGCCAGCCGGGGGGGAGGAGATACGCAGTATTTT,CASRGGGDTQYF
11,TRBJ2-5,TRBV19,-,-,TGTGCCAGTTCAAAGCAAGAGACCCAGTACTTC,CASSKQETQYF
17,TRBJ1-3,TRBV9,-,TRBD1,TGTGCCAGCAGCATCACAATCACTCGGACAGGGAAGGACACCATATATTTT,CASSITITRTGKDTIYF
17,TRBJ2-1,TRBV15,-,-,TGTGCCACCAGCGTACAATGGGGGACTCCTTCCTACAATGAGCAGTTCTTC,CATSVQWGTPSYNEQFF
14,TRBJ2-7,TRBV29-1,-,TRBD1,TGCAGCGTTCATACGGGACAGGGGACCTACGAGCAGTACTTC,CSVHTGQGTYEQYF
13,TRBJ2-1,TRBV7-9,-,TRBD1,TGTGCCAGCAGCACCTGGACAGGCAATGAGCAGTTCTTC,CASSTWTGNEQFF
11,TRBJ1-1,TRBV5-6,-,-,TGTGCCTCCCACTCGGACACTGAAGCTTTCTTT,CASHSDTEAFF
16,TRBJ2-7,TRBV4-1,-,-,TGCGCCAGCAGCCAAAAACCGGGACAAATCTCCTACGAGCAGTACTTC,CASSQKPGQISYEQYF